The clone carrying this T cell receptor (beta chain) was counted many times. Its specificity is not known. Each CDR3 protein gets one entry after TCRdb re-called the multiplex PCR reads with MiXCR. The table lists tens of thousands of distinct CDR3 sequences, roughly 23% of them singletons. This entry is derived from a study of breast tumors, draining lymph nodes, adjacent tissues. Study observations and caveats: Data fit most tumor T cells coming from lymph node, expanding in tumor. Luminal-like breast cancer showed significantly greater tumor-nontumor repertoire similarity than basal-like breast cancer did. Data only fit, rather than demonstrated, lymph node origin of most tumor T cells.

The germline V gene has CDR1 MNHNY and CDR2 SVGAGI (reference sequence). The CDR3 has 13 residues. Trimming pared 4 bases from V and 6 bases from J, leaving 12 bases between. This sequence was found in a female donor with breast cancer. Some clones in this sample may be carry-over from other donors' samples. Input material: breast tumor tissue. The chain recombines TRBV6-6 with TRBJ1-2; TRBD1 might be the D (5 bases). The CDR3, as DNA: TGTGCCAGCAGTTCAGGACGAGGGGATGGCTACACCTTC. The encoded protein is CASSSGRGDGYTF.